This T cell receptor beta chain appears in the sequencing data of a study of blood T cell repertoires in COVID-19. In the authors' workflow: The authors estimated nucleated cell counts from reference gene primer amplification. The assay was immunoSEQ multiplex PCR, and TCRdb's table has in-frame clones only and misses some. The DNA gave D and trimming, while V, J and clone size come from that table. This sample has around 320,000 clones, with under 90% found just once. The study assigned cohorts using participant-reported clinical history. Participants classified as exposed had met a COVID-19 case within 2 weeks before study entry. The CDR3 sequence is 14 residues long. J was trimmed by 6 bases and V by 6 bases; bases with no gene match: 5. Germline V lookup: CDR1 SEHNR, CDR2 FQNEAQ (reference sequence).

The sample taken for sequencing was PBMCs or T cells enriched from blood (not recorded which). The rearrangement links TRBV7-9 to TRBJ2-2; the match to TRBD1 covers 9 bases. This sequence originates from a woman aged 45-59 years who had been exposed to COVID-19. CDR3 region: CASSSTGGAGELFF. Here the CDR3 DNA reads TGTGCCAGCAGTTCGACAGGGGGAGCCGGGGAGCTGTTTTTT.